The 11 T cell receptor beta chains in this list originate from one sample, sequenced in a study of response to subunit inactivated influenza vaccine. TCRdb passed the RT-PCR reads through MiXCR, listing each CDR3 protein once. Of around 500,000 distinct CDR3 sequences in the sample, roughly 11% are singletons; the top ten hold more than 10%. Specimen: PBMCs from blood, collected 35 to 45 days after vaccination. The source of these receptors is a man aged 45 to 65 who received an inactivated influenza vaccine.

V is TRBV7-6 and J is TRBJ2-1; 10 positions match TRBD2. This CDR3 region has 15 residues. V lost 2 bases, J lost 6 bases, and 4 bases stayed unmatched. From germline, CDR1 is SGHVS and CDR2 FNYEAQ. CDR3 in DNA: TGTGCCAGCAGCTTACTAAGCGGGGGGGGCAATGAGCAGTTCTTC. Its translation: CASSLLSGGGNEQFF. The variable domain in full, with the rest retrieved from reference TRBV7-6 and TRBJ2-1, is GAGVSQSPRYKVTKRGQDVALRCDPISGHVSLYWYRQALGQGPEFLTYFNYEAQQDKSGLPNDRFSAERPEGSISTLTIQRTEQRDSAMYRCASSLLSGGGNEQFFGPGTRLTVL.

This clonotype was recorded a few times. The chain employs TRBV4-2 and TRBJ2-5; 9 bases are a match to TRBD2. The junction had 6 bases not matched to a gene; V was cut back by 0 bases and J by 4 bases. Germline assignment: CDR1 LGHNA and CDR2 YNFKEQ. The CDR3 length is 16 residues. The CDR3 reads CASSQEGLAGRETQYF. The CDR3 coding sequence is TGTGCCAGCAGCCAAGAGGGTCTAGCGGGACGAGAGACCCAGTACTTC.

The V call is TRBV20-1, the J call TRBJ2-2; D remains ambiguous. The CDR3 covers 13 residues. The germline V gene encodes CDR1 DFQATT and CDR2 SNEGSKA (reference sequence). Trimming took off 5 bases at V and 0 bases at J, with 7 bases between the two ends. CDR3 amino acids: CSALTTNTGELFF. The CDR3 DNA reads as TGCAGTGCTCTAACTACGAACACCGGGGAGCTGTTTTTT.

The genes are TRBV10-3 and TRBJ2-7, with 12 bases identical to TRBD2. Germline trimming cut 4 bases from V and 2 bases from J; bases unmatched to any gene: 3. The germline V gene has CDR1 ENHRY and CDR2 SYGVKD. The CDR3 covers 15 residues. CDR3 coding DNA: TGTGCCATCAGTGGGACTAGCGGGACCCCCTACGAGCAGTACTTC. Translating gives CAISGTSGTPYEQYF.

This clonotype turned up a few times. The chain carries TRBV12-3 or TRBV12-4 and TRBJ1-4; no clear D. V lost 0 bases and J 8 bases, leaving 10 bases between the germline ends. The CDR3 covers 14 residues. The DNA of the CDR3 is TGTGCCAGCAGTTTAGCGCCCCAAGGGGAAAAACTGTTTTTT. Its translation is CASSLAPQGEKLFF.

This clonotype was picked up one time. This chain uses TRBV29-1 with TRBJ2-3, with D tentatively TRBD2 (5 bases). The CDR3 has 14 residues. Trimming took off 6 bases at V and 0 bases at J, with 13 bases between the two ends. Per germline, CDR1 SQVTM and CDR2 ANQGSEA. The CDR3 DNA sequence: TGCAGCGTCAGGACTGCACCTAGCACAGATACGCAGTATTTT. Amino acid sequence: CSVRTAPSTDTQYF.

The rearrangement joins TRBV12-3 or TRBV12-4 to TRBJ1-5; TRBD1 is a possible D gene (6 bases). The V and J ends lost 3 bases and 6 bases respectively, with 12 bases between them. This CDR3 spans 14 amino acids. CDR3 residues: CASSFKGGTQPQHF. The CDR3 region has the DNA TGTGCCAGCAGTTTCAAAGGGGGGACTCAGCCCCAGCATTTT.

The genes are TRBV24-1 and TRBJ2-1; 14 nucleotides match TRBD2. V shed 9 bases and J 4 bases; nucleotides not matched to a gene: 1. Germline lookup yields CDR1 KGHDR and CDR2 SFDVKD. This CDR3 contains 14 residues. The CDR3 region has the DNA TGTGCCACCGGGACTAGCGGGGGTTACAATGAGCAGTTCTTC. Amino acids: CATGTSGGYNEQFF.

The chain recombines TRBV7-9 with TRBJ2-7, with TRBD2 matching 9 bases. After removal of 2 bases from V and 2 bases from J, the junction contained 7 bases not matched to a gene. Germline assignment: CDR1 SEHNR and CDR2 FQNEAQ (reference sequence). This CDR3 is built from 16 residues. The CDR3 here is CASSLLAGGDPYEQYF. CDR3 coding DNA: TGTGCCAGCAGCTTACTGGCGGGGGGGGACCCCTACGAGCAGTACTTC.

Comments on this clonotype: A read error may explain this, as a much larger clone is one base away. The V gene is TRBV12-3 or TRBV12-4, the J gene TRBJ2-1; D may match TRBD1 or TRBD2 (6 bases each). The length of the CDR3 is 14 residues. CDR3 sequence (DNA): TGTGCCAGCAGTATAGGGGGGACCTACACTGAGCAGTTCTTC. Translation gives CASSIGGTYTEQFF.

Turning to this clonotype: One junction end disagrees with the germline gene, perhaps due to a read error. The gene calls are TRBV13 and TRBJ2-5, with TRBD1 matching 7 bases. Per germline, CDR1 PRHDT and CDR2 FYEKMQ (reference sequence). The CDR3 has 16 residues. Written as DNA, the CDR3 is TGTGCCAGCAGCTCCTCCGACAGGGATGAGATAGAGACCCAGTGCTTC. It is translated as CASSSSDRDEIETQCF.